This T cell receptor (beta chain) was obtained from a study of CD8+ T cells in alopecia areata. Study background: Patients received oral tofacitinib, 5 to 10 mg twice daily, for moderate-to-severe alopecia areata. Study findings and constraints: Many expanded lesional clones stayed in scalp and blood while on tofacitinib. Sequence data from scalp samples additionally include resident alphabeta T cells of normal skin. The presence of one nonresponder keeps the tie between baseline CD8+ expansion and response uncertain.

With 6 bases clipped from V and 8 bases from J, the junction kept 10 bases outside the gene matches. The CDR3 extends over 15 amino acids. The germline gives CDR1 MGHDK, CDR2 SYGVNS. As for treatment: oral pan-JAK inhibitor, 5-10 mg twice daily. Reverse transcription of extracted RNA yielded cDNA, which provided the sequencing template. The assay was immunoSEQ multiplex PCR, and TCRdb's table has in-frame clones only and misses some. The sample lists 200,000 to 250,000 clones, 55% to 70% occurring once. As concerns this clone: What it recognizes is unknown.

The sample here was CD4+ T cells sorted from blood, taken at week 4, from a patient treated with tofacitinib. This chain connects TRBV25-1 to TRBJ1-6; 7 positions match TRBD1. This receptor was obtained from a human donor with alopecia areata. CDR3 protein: CASRPTRGTDSPLHF. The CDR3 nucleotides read TGTGCCAGCAGGCCCACCCGAGGGACAGATTCACCCCTCCACTTT.